This is a list of T cell receptor beta chains from one sample in a study of T cell clones after liver transplantation. Generated by immunoSEQ multiplex PCR, the TCRdb table keeps only in-frame clones and is missing some. The data contain tens of thousands of clones, more than 70% of them singletons. The sequences come from CD4+ T cells from blood, collected at the 22-month timepoint. These receptors all stem from a human patient who received a liver transplant. Some T cells may be graft donor cells. The CDR3 runs from the conserved cysteine through the conserved F or W. Each record gives: D gene, V gene, J gene, CDR3 protein. The D gene is left open where the match is weak.

d_call: NA
v_call: TRBV5-1
j_call: TRBJ2-3
cdr3_aa: CASSSLESTDTQYF

d_call: NA
v_call: TRBV19
j_call: TRBJ1-1
cdr3_aa: CASRVGPEAFF

d_call: NA
v_call: TRBV6-5
j_call: TRBJ2-6
cdr3_aa: CASSYRRQYGANVLTF

d_call: NA
v_call: TRBV2
j_call: TRBJ2-7
cdr3_aa: CASSDGGYEQYF

d_call: NA
v_call: TRBV29-1
j_call: TRBJ2-7
cdr3_aa: CSVNGAGVGEQYF

d_call: TRBD1
v_call: TRBV10-3
j_call: TRBJ2-7
cdr3_aa: CAISGGQDYEQYF

d_call: TRBD1
v_call: TRBV2
j_call: TRBJ2-3
cdr3_aa: CASSWTGGKSTDTQYF

d_call: NA
v_call: TRBV29-1
j_call: TRBJ1-1
cdr3_aa: CSVEQIPGTEAFF

d_call: TRBD1
v_call: TRBV2
j_call: TRBJ1-1
cdr3_aa: CASEGDSGNTEAFF

d_call: NA
v_call: TRBV4-1
j_call: TRBJ1-2
cdr3_aa: CASSQDGRNYGYTF

d_call: NA
v_call: TRBV7-8
j_call: TRBJ2-7
cdr3_aa: CASQEVGGVSEQYF

d_call: NA
v_call: TRBV2
j_call: TRBJ1-5
cdr3_aa: CASSVGRASNQPQHF

d_call: NA
v_call: TRBV6-1
j_call: TRBJ1-2
cdr3_aa: CASSEGGGLNYGYTF

d_call: TRBD2
v_call: TRBV6-1
j_call: TRBJ2-1
cdr3_aa: CAGGDYNEQFF

d_call: TRBD1
v_call: TRBV19
j_call: TRBJ1-2
cdr3_aa: CASSRDRPNYGYTF

d_call: NA
v_call: TRBV5-6
j_call: TRBJ2-7
cdr3_aa: CASSNDPGAYEQYF

d_call: TRBD1
v_call: TRBV7-3
j_call: TRBJ1-6
cdr3_aa: CASSRGGAGSPLHF

d_call: NA
v_call: TRBV30
j_call: TRBJ2-5
cdr3_aa: CAWSFRQGRETQYF

d_call: NA
v_call: TRBV5-4
j_call: TRBJ2-7
cdr3_aa: CASSLDVSSSYEQYF

d_call: NA
v_call: TRBV7-2
j_call: TRBJ1-1
cdr3_aa: CASSLGTRTTEAFF

d_call: TRBD2
v_call: TRBV7-2
j_call: TRBJ2-1
cdr3_aa: CASSLGLAGGTGEQFF

d_call: TRBD2
v_call: TRBV10-3
j_call: TRBJ2-7
cdr3_aa: CAITTAPSGGSYEQYF

d_call: NA
v_call: TRBV7-3
j_call: TRBJ1-3
cdr3_aa: CASSPGASASGNTIYF

d_call: TRBD1
v_call: TRBV6-5
j_call: TRBJ1-2
cdr3_aa: CASSYDRGYGYTF

d_call: NA
v_call: TRBV7-9
j_call: TRBJ2-1
cdr3_aa: CASSLVDRSYNEQFF

d_call: TRBD2
v_call: TRBV2
j_call: TRBJ2-3
cdr3_aa: CASPREGTSTDTQYF

d_call: NA
v_call: TRBV6-1
j_call: TRBJ1-1
cdr3_aa: CASSDWGNTEAFF

d_call: NA
v_call: TRBV6-5
j_call: TRBJ2-4
cdr3_aa: CASSRTGNIQYF

d_call: NA
v_call: TRBV14
j_call: TRBJ1-2
cdr3_aa: CASSQDQLYGYTF

d_call: NA
v_call: TRBV5-3
j_call: TRBJ2-1
cdr3_aa: CARSLKGDEQFF

d_call: TRBD2
v_call: TRBV7-9
j_call: TRBJ2-2
cdr3_aa: CASSLASGGPTGELFF

d_call: NA
v_call: TRBV10-1
j_call: TRBJ2-3
cdr3_aa: CASKASGTDTQYF

d_call: TRBD1
v_call: TRBV5-1
j_call: TRBJ2-2
cdr3_aa: CASSYRDRAIGELFF

d_call: NA
v_call: TRBV30
j_call: TRBJ2-3
cdr3_aa: CAWSAAADTQYF

d_call: NA
v_call: TRBV19
j_call: TRBJ2-1
cdr3_aa: CASSTGYNEQFF